Each of the 12 T cell receptor beta chains below was sequenced from the same sample in a study of T cells in Graves' hyperthyroidism and ophthalmopathy. RNA transcripts provided the source from which TCR beta CDR3 regions were amplified. During a first-round RT-PCR of the TCR CDR3, the HTBI primer set was used. TCRdb itself ran the multiplex PCR reads through MiXCR, one entry per CDR3 protein. Of about 400,000 distinct CDR3 sequences in the sample, 15% to 18% are singletons; the top ten hold less than 15%. The sequenced material came from blood. The receptors were gathered from a woman aged 18-35 years with Graves' hyperthyroidism.

This clonotype occurred many times. The rearrangement uses TRBV7-9 and TRBJ2-5; D possibly uses TRBD1 or TRBD2 (5 bases each). The CDR3 extends over 16 amino acids. Trimming took off 5 bases at V and 5 bases at J, with 21 bases between the two ends. Per the germline V gene, CDR1 is SEHNR and CDR2 is FQNEAQ (reference sequence). The CDR3 loop reads CASSLRQWGFGETQYF. The CDR3 coding sequence is TGTGCCAGCAGCCTAAGACAATGGGGGTTTGGCGAGACCCAGTACTTC.

This clonotype was counted ten times or more. This chain links TRBV28 with TRBJ1-2, with TRBD1 matching 7 bases. With V trimmed by 6 bases and J by 4 bases, 11 bases remained unmatched. In germline, CDR1 is MDHEN, CDR2 SYDVKM. The CDR3 covers 15 residues. CDR3 nucleotides: TGTGCCAGCAGCGACCAGACAGGGCGAATCTATGGCTACACCTTC. Translating gives CASSDQTGRIYGYTF.

V is TRBV6-1 and J is TRBJ2-5; 8 bases agree with TRBD1. This CDR3 region has 16 residues. Unmatched junction bases numbered 12, after V lost 5 bases and J lost 4 bases. The germline CDR1 and CDR2 sequences are MNHNS and SASEGT. The CDR3: CASSFTNRGSRETQYF. The CDR3 DNA reads TGTGCCAGCAGTTTTACAAACAGGGGGAGTCGAGAGACCCAGTACTTC.

V usage is TRBV19 and J usage is TRBJ2-1; D might be TRBD2 (6 bases). This CDR3 has 16 residues. The germline V and J ends were trimmed by 4 bases and 0 bases, with 13 bases remaining between them. Germline CDR1 is LNHDA and CDR2 is SQIVND (reference sequence). The chain's CDR3 is CASSTPRGSSYNEQFF. CDR3 DNA: TGTGCCAGTAGTACTCCCCGGGGGAGCTCCTACAATGAGCAGTTCTTC. Supplemented by reference TRBV19 and TRBJ2-1, the full variable domain reads DGGITQSPKYLFRKEGQNVTLSCEQNLNHDAMYWYRQDPGQGLRLIYYSQIVNDFQKGDIAEGYSVSREKKESFPLTVTSAQKNPTAFYLCASSTPRGSSYNEQFFGPGTRLTVL.

At least ten counts were recorded for this clonotype. CDR3 nucleotides: TGTGCCAGCAGTTTAGGGGGAAGGATCAATCAGCCCCAGCATTTT. Amino acid sequence: CASSLGGRINQPQHF. The chain joins TRBV12-3 or TRBV12-4 to TRBJ1-5, with D uncertain. This CDR3 contains 15 residues. Deletions cut 1 base from V and 3 bases from J, with 10 bases between.

This clonotype was detected ten times or more. The chain carries TRBV13 and TRBJ2-1, with 8 positions matching TRBD2. The CDR3 spans 15 residues. The germline V gene has CDR1 PRHDT and CDR2 FYEKMQ (reference sequence). V lost 4 bases to trimming and J lost 8 bases; unmatched junction nucleotides: 10. Written as DNA, the CDR3 is TGTGCCAGCAGCTACCCCGGGACTAGGGCGGATGAGCAGTTCTTC. This translates into CASSYPGTRADEQFF.

This clonotype occurred many times. Here the CDR3 reads CASKRAGSYNEQFF. The CDR3 coding sequence is TGTGCCAGCAAGAGGGCGGGCTCCTACAATGAGCAGTTCTTC. The chain employs TRBV6-1 and TRBJ2-1; maybe TRBD2 (5 bases). This CDR3 has 14 residues. Trimming removed 7 bases from V and 0 bases from J, with 10 bases in between. Germline CDR1 reads MNHNS; CDR2 reads SASEGT.

The rearrangement joins TRBV6-1 to TRBJ2-7, with no clear D. CDR3 size: 14 residues. Germline V lookup: CDR1 MNHNS, CDR2 SASEGT. Deletions cut 0 bases from V and 3 bases from J, with 9 bases between. This CDR3 is CASSEAGSNYEQYF. DNA of the CDR3: TGTGCCAGCAGTGAAGCGGGCAGTAACTACGAGCAGTACTTC.

This clonotype was counted ten times or more. The genes are TRBV2 and TRBJ1-2; D is possibly TRBD1 (6 bases). The V end was cut by 5 bases, the J end by 4 bases, with 20 bases between. There are 16 residues in the CDR3. Germline V CDR1 and CDR2: SNHLY, FYNNEI. CDR3 loop: CASSPRDIPNFYGYTF. CDR3 in DNA: TGTGCCAGCAGTCCCCGGGACATCCCCAATTTCTATGGCTACACCTTC.

This clonotype was found many times. The chain employs TRBV27 and TRBJ1-6, with a weak D call TRBD1 (5 bases). Germline lookup yields CDR1 MNHEY and CDR2 SMNVEV (reference sequence). Trimming pared 5 bases from V and 6 bases from J, leaving 8 bases between. The CDR3 is 13 residues long. In DNA, the CDR3 is TGTGCCAGCAGTAGGGACCCTAATTCACCCCTCCACTTT. This codes for CASSRDPNSPLHF.

This clonotype was counted at least ten times. V usage is TRBV5-1 and J usage is TRBJ2-7; D call uncertain. From germline, CDR1 is SGHRS and CDR2 YFSETQ. This CDR3 contains 13 residues. V shed 4 bases and J shed 1 base, with 9 bases lying between them. The CDR3 protein is CASSIDGSYEQYF. In DNA, the CDR3 is TGCGCCAGCAGCATTGACGGATCCTACGAGCAGTACTTC.

The chain carries TRBV25-1 and TRBJ1-2; D gene unclear. The CDR3 contains 12 residues. The germline V gene encodes CDR1 MGHDK and CDR2 SYGVNS. Trimming stripped 3 bases from V and 4 bases from J, with 6 bases between. CDR3 in DNA: TGTGCCAGCAGTGATAAGTTCTATGGCTACACCTTC. This sequence encodes CASSDKFYGYTF.